A single sample gave rise to the 8 T cell receptor beta chains below, sequenced in a study of monozygotic twins with inflammatory bowel disease. From its re-call of the 5' RACE reads, TCRdb lists each CDR3 protein once, without DNA. In all, the sample yields roughly 150,000 distinct CDR3 sequences. The sequencing input was blood. The receptors were sampled from a human donor with ulcerative colitis or Crohn's disease, or a healthy co-twin of an affected twin (not recorded which).

The rearrangement uses TRBV7-6 and TRBJ1-5; TCRdb's D gene call, TRBD1, goes unchecked for lack of DNA. This CDR3 is built from 14 residues. Germline V gives CDR1 SGHVS, CDR2 FNYEAQ. The CDR3 is CASSYRQGAQPQHF.

The V gene is TRBV9, the J gene TRBJ1-1. The CDR3 is 14 amino acids. Germline V lookup: CDR1 SGDLS, CDR2 YYNGEE. CDR3 residues: CASSAGTANTEAFF.

The J gene is TRBJ2-7, the V gene TRBV4-1; absent DNA, TCRdb's TRBD2 call cannot be checked. The CDR3 runs 15 residues. The germline gives CDR1 MGHRA, CDR2 YSYEKL. Here the CDR3 reads CASSQEDYTRTEQYF.

The chain combines TRBV6-4 with TRBJ2-1; TCRdb gives TRBD1 as the D gene, but with no DNA this cannot be confirmed. The length of the CDR3 is 14 residues. The germline V gene encodes CDR1 MRHNA and CDR2 SNTAGT. The CDR3 region is CASSDRVRDNEQFF.

This sequence joins TRBV7-3 and TRBJ2-2; without DNA, the TCRdb call of TRBD2 cannot be checked. This CDR3 is 16 amino acids long. Germline V gives CDR1 SGHTA, CDR2 FQGTGA. CDR3: CASSLIGTSGRGELFF.

V gene TRBV24-1 combines with J gene TRBJ2-1. Germline V gene data show CDR1 as KGHDR and CDR2 as SFDVKD. The CDR3 is made up of 15 amino acids. The chain's CDR3 is CATSDLGGSYNEQFF.

The chain joins TRBV5-1 to TRBJ2-1. The length of the CDR3 is 14 residues. Looked up from germline, CDR1 is SGHRS and CDR2 is YFSETQ. The CDR3 loop reads CASTLSETYNEQFF. Full variable domain (outside the CDR3, taken from reference TRBV5-1 and TRBJ2-1): KAGVTQTPRYLIKTRGQQVTLSCSPISGHRSVSWYQQTPGQGLQFLFEYFSETQRNKGNFPGRFSGRQFSNSRSEMNVSTLELGDSALYLCASTLSETYNEQFFGPGTRLTVL.

This chain connects TRBV7-8 to TRBJ2-7; TCRdb gives TRBD1 as the D gene, but with no DNA this cannot be confirmed. The CDR3 loop spans 16 amino acids. Germline CDR1 SGHVS, CDR2 FQNEAQ. The CDR3 here is CASSFGRGQPYYEQYF.